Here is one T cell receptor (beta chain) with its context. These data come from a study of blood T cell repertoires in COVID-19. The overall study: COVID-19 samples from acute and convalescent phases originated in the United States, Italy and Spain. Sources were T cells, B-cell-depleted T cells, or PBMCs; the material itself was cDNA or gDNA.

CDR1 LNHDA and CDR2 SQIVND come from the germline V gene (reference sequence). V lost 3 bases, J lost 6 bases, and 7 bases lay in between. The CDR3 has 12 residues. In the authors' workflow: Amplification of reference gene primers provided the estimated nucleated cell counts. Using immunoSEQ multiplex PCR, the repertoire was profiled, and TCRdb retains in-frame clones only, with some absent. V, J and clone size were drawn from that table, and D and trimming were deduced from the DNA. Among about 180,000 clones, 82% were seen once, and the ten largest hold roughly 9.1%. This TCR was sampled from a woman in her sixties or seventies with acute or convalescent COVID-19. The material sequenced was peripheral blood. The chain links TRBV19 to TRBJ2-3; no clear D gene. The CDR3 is CASSITRDTQYF. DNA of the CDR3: TGTGCCAGTAGTATTACTCGGGATACGCAGTATTTT.